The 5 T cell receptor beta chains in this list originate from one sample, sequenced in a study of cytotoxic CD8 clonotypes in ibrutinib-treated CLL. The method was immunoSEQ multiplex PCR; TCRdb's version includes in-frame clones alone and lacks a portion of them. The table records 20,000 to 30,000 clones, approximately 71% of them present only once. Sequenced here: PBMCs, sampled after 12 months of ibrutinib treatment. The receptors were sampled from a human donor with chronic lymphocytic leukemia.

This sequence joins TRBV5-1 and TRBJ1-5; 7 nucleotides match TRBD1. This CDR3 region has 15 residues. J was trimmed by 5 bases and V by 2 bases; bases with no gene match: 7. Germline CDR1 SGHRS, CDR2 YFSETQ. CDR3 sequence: CASSFEGGRDQPQHF. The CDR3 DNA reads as TGCGCCAGCAGCTTTGAAGGGGGCAGGGATCAGCCCCAGCATTTT. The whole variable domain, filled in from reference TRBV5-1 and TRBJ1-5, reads KAGVTQTPRYLIKTRGQQVTLSCSPISGHRSVSWYQQTPGQGLQFLFEYFSETQRNKGNFPGRFSGRQFSNSRSEMNVSTLELGDSALYLCASSFEGGRDQPQHFGDGTRLSIL.

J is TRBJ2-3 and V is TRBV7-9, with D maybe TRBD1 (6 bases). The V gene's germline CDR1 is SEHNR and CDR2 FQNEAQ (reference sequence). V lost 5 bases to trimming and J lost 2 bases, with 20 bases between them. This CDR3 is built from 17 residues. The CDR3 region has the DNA TGTGCCAGCAGCCCTACACCCCTACAGGGTTTCACAGATACGCAGTATTTT. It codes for CASSPTPLQGFTDTQYF.

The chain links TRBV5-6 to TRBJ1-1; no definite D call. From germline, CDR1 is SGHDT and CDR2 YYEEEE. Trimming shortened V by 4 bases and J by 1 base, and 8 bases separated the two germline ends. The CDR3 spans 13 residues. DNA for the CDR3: TGTGCCAGCAGCCGAACACCGAACACTGAAGCTTTCTTT. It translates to CASSRTPNTEAFF. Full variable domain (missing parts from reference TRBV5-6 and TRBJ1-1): DAGVTQSPTHLIKTRGQQVTLRCSPKSGHDTVSWYQQALGQGPQFIFQYYEEEERQRGNFPDRFSGHQFPNYSSELNVNALLLGDSALYLCASSRTPNTEAFFGQGTRLTVV.

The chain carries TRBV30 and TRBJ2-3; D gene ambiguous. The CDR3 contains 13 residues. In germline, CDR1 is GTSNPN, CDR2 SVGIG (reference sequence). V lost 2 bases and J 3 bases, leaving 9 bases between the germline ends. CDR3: CAWSTGFTDTQYF. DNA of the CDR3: TGTGCCTGGAGTACGGGTTTTACAGATACGCAGTATTTT.

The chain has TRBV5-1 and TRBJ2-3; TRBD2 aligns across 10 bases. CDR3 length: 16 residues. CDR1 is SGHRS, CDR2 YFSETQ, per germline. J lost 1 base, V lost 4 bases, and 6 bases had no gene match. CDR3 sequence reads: CASSPGTSVGTDTQYF. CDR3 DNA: TGCGCCAGCAGCCCCGGGACTAGCGTGGGCACAGATACGCAGTATTTT.